This TCR beta chain was profiled in a study of shared clonotypes between healthy human individuals. Study findings and constraints: The naive CD4 repertoires of a few donors were compared, and approximately 5% of clonotypes were shared.

At a deep level, the assay was run. Libraries were prepared by immunoSEQ multiplex PCR; TCRdb keeps only in-frame clonotypes and omits some of them. Here the sample spans about 1 million clones, approximately 68% being singletons. J lost 4 bases, V lost 4 bases, and 7 bases had no gene match. The germline V gene has CDR1 SQVTM and CDR2 ANQGSEA. The CDR3 loop spans 14 amino acids. Points on this clone: Its cognate antigen is unknown.

Sequencing was done on a sample of memory CD4+ T cells sorted from blood. Subset described: CD45RA-negative fraction. This rearrangement joins TRBV29-1 to TRBJ1-5; 7 bases fit TRBD1. This TCR came from a young man in good health. The CDR3 spells CSVASGTANQPQHF. The CDR3, as DNA: TGCAGCGTTGCATCGGGGACAGCTAATCAGCCCCAGCATTTT. The full variable domain, with the rest looked up from reference TRBV29-1 and TRBJ1-5, is SAVISQKPSRDICQRGTSLTIQCQVDSQVTMMFWYRQQPGQSLTLIATANQGSEATYESGFVIDKFPISRPNLTFSTLTVSNMSPEDSSIYLCSVASGTANQPQHFGDGTRLSIL.